These 4 T cell receptor beta chains were all obtained from the same sample, sequenced in a study of cytomegalovirus exposure and HLA in healthy donors. This PCR relied on a set of 60 Vbeta primers and 13 Jbeta primers. Assay: immunoSEQ multiplex PCR; the TCRdb copy retains only in-frame clones and omits some. Here the sample table reports around 65,000 clones. The source material was PBMCs. The receptors here all came from a man younger than 40 in good health and CMV-seropositive.

The V call is TRBV19, the J call TRBJ1-1; D possibly corresponds to TRBD1 (6 bases). There are 12 residues in the CDR3. The V and J ends lost 6 bases and 5 bases respectively, with 10 bases between them. Per the germline V gene, CDR1 is LNHDA and CDR2 is SQIVND (reference sequence). In DNA, the CDR3 is TGTGCCAGTAGAGGACAGCCTACTGAAGCTTTCTTT. Protein product: CASRGQPTEAFF. The variable domain in full, completed from reference TRBV19 and TRBJ1-1, reads DGGITQSPKYLFRKEGQNVTLSCEQNLNHDAMYWYRQDPGQGLRLIYYSQIVNDFQKGDIAEGYSVSREKKESFPLTVTSAQKNPTAFYLCASRGQPTEAFFGQGTRLTVV.

Points on this clone: Relative to the germline gene, one junction end is altered; a read error may explain this. The chain couples TRBV5-1 to TRBJ2-5, with D uncertain. The CDR3 is 11 residues long. Germline V lookup: CDR1 SGHRS, CDR2 YFSETQ. This chain's CDR3 is CARSLRETQYF. CDR3 in DNA: TGCGCCAGAAGCTTGCGGGAGACCCAGTACTTC. Full variable domain (outside the CDR3, taken from reference TRBV5-1 and TRBJ2-5): KAGVTQTPRYLIKTRGQQVTLSCSPISGHRSVSWYQQTPGQGLQFLFEYFSETQRNKGNFPGRFSGRQFSNSRSEMNVSTLELGDSALYLCARSLRETQYFGPGTRLLVL.

The genes are TRBV25-1 and TRBJ1-3; TRBD1 agrees at 9 bases. V was pared by 2 bases and J by 3 bases, with 11 bases of the junction left unmatched. Looked up from germline, CDR1 is MGHDK and CDR2 is SYGVNS. The CDR3 consists of 18 residues. The CDR3: CASSEGPSQGAGGNTIYF. The CDR3 nucleotides are TGTGCCAGCAGTGAAGGCCCTTCACAGGGGGCAGGTGGAAACACCATATATTTT. Looking up the rest from reference TRBV25-1 and TRBJ1-3 gives the full variable domain: EADIYQTPRYLVIGTGKKITLECSQTMGHDKMYWYQQDPGMELHLIHYSYGVNSTEKGDLSSESTVSRIRTEHFPLTLESARPSHTSQYLCASSEGPSQGAGGNTIYFGEGSWLTVV.

The chain is built from TRBV19 and TRBJ1-4; D is uncertain. V was cut by 3 bases and J by 8 bases, with 13 bases left in between. The CDR3 totals 14 residues. Germline V gene sequence: CDR1 LNHDA, CDR2 SQIVND (reference sequence). This chain's CDR3 is CASSMEVPWEKLFF. The CDR3 nucleotides are TGTGCCAGTAGTATGGAGGTCCCCTGGGAAAAACTGTTTTTT.